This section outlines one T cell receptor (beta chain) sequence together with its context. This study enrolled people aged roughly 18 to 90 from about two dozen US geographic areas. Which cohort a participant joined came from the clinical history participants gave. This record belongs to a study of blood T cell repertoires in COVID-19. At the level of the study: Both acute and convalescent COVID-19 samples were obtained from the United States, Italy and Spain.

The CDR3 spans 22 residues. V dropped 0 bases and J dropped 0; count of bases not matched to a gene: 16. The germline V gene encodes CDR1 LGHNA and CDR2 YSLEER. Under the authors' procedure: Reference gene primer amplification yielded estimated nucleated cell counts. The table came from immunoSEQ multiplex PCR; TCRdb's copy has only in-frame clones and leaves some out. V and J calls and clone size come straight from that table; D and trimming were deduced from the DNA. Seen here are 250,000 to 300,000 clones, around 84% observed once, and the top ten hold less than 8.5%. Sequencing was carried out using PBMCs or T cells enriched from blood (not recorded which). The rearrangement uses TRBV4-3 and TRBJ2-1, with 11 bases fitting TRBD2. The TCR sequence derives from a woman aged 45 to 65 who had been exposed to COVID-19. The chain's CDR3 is CASSQDRPLTSGAYPSYNEQFF. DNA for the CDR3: TGCGCCAGCAGCCAAGATCGGCCCCTGACTAGCGGGGCTTACCCCTCCTACAATGAGCAGTTCTTC.